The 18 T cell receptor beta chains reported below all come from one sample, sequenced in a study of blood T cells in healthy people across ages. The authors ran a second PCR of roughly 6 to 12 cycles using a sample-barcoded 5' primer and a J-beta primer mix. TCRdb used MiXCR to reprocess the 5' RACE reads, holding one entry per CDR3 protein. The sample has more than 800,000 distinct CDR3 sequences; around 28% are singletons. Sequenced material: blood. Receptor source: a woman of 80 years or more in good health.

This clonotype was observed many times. The DNA of the CDR3 is TGTGCCAGCAGCCCGACGGGACAGGGTGTCTCTGGGGCCAACGTCCTGACTTTC. It yields the protein CASSPTGQGVSGANVLTF. The V and J genes are TRBV7-2 and TRBJ2-6; 9 nucleotides agree with TRBD1. Trimming cost V 5 bases and J 0 bases; bases outside gene matches: 8. The CDR3 totals 18 residues. The V gene's germline CDR1 is SGHTA and CDR2 FQGNSA.

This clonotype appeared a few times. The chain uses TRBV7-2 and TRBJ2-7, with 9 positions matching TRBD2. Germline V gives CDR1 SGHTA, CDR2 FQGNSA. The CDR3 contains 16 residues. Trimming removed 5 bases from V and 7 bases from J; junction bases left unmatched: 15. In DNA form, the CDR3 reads TGTGCCAGCAGCCCGAGCGGGGGGACCTCCTACAATGAGCAGTACTTC. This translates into CASSPSGGTSYNEQYF.

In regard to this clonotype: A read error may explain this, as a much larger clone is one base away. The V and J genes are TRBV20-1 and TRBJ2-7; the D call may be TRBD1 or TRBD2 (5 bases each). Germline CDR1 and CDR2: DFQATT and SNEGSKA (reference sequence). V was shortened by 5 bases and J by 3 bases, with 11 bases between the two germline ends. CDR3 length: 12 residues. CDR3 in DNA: TGCAGTGCTTATCAGGGACGCTACGAGCAGTACTTC. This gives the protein CSAYQGRYEQYF.

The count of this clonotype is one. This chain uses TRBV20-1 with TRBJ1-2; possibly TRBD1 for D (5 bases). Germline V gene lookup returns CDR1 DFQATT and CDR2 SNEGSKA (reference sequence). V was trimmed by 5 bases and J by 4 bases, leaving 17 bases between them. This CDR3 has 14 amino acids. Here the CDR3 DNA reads TGCAGTGCTTGGGAACGGCAGCAGGGCTATGGCTACACCTTC. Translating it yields CSAWERQQGYGYTF.

This CDR3 is CSARQARQGNQPQHF. DNA for the CDR3: TGCAGTGCCCGACAGGCCCGACAGGGCAATCAGCCCCAGCATTTT. The chain links TRBV20-1 to TRBJ1-5; perhaps TRBD1 as D (6 bases). Germline loops: CDR1 DFQATT, CDR2 SNEGSKA (reference sequence). Trimming stripped 6 bases from V and 2 bases from J, with 17 bases between. There are 15 residues in the CDR3.

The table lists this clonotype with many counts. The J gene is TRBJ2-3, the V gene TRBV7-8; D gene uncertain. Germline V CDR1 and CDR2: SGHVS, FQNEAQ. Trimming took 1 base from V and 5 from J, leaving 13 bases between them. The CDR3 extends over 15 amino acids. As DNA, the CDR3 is TGTGCCAGCAGCTTAGGACTGGATCACAGAGATACGCAGTATTTT. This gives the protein CASSLGLDHRDTQYF.

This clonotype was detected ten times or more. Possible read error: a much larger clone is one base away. CDR3 nucleotides: TGTGCCAGCAGTCAGCAGGGGGGGGAGCAGTACTTC. This sequence encodes CASSQQGGEQYF. The genes are TRBV6-5 and TRBJ2-7; D possibly matches TRBD1 or TRBD2 (7 bases each). V gave up 5 bases and J gave up 7 bases, with 12 bases separating them. CDR1 and CDR2 from the germline V gene are MNHEY and SVGAGI. The CDR3 runs to 12 residues.

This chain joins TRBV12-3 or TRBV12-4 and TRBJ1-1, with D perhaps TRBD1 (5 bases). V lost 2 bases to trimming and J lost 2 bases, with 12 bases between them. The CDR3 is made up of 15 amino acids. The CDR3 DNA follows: TGTGCCAGCAGTTTACGGCAGGGAGAAAACACTGAAGCTTTCTTT. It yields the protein CASSLRQGENTEAFF.

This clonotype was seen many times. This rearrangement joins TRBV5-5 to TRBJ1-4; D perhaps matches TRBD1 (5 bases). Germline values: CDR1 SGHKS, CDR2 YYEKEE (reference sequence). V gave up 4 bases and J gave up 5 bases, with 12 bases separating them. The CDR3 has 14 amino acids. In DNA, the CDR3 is TGTGCCAGCAGCCCGCTCGGGGGAAATGAAAAACTGTTTTTT. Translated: CASSPLGGNEKLFF.

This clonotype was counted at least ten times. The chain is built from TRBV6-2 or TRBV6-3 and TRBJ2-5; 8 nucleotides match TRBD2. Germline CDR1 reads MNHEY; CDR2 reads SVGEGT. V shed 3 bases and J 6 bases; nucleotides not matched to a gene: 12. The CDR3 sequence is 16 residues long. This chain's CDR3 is CASSYSDGGAVKTQYF. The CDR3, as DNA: TGTGCCAGCAGTTATTCCGACGGGGGGGCCGTTAAGACCCAGTACTTC.

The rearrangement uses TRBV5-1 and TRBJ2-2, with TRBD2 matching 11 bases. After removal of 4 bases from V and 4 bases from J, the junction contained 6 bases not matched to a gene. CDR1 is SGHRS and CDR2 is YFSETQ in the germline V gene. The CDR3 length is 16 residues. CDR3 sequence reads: CASSPTSGAGTGELFF. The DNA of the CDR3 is TGCGCCAGCAGCCCGACTAGCGGGGCTGGCACCGGGGAGCTGTTTTTT.

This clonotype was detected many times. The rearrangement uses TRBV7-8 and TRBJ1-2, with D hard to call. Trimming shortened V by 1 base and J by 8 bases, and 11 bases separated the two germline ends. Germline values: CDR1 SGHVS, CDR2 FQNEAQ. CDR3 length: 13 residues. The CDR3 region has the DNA TGTGCCAGCAGCTTAGTCCCGAATGAGGGCTACACCTTC. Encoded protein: CASSLVPNEGYTF.

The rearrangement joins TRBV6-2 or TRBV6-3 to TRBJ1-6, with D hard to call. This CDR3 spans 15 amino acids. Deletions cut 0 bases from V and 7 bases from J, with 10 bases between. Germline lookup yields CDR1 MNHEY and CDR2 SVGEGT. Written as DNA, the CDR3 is TGTGCCAGCAGTTACTCGAACCTTTGGAATTCACCCCTCCACTTT. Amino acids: CASSYSNLWNSPLHF.

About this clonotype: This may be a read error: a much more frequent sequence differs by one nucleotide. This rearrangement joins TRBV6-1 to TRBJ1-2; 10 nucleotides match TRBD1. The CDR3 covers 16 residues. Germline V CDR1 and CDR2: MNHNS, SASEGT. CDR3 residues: CAGSPRQGARGYGYTF. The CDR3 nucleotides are TGTGCCGGCAGTCCTCGACAGGGGGCGCGGGGCTATGGCTACACCTTC.

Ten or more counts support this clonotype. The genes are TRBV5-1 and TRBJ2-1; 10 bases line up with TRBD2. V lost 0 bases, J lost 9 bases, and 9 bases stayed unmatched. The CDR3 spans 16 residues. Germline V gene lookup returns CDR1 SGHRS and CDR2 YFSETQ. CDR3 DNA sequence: TGCGCCAGCAGCTTGGAGCCAGCGGGGGGGCAAGGTGAGCAGTTCTTC. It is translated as CASSLEPAGGQGEQFF.

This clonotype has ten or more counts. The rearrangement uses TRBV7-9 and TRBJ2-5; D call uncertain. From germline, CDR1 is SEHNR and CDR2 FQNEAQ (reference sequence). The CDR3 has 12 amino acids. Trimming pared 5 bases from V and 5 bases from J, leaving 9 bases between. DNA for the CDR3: TGTGCCAGCAGCCAAGGTTACGAGACCCAGTACTTC. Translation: CASSQGYETQYF. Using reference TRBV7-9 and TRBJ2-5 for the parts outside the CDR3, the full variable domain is DTGVSQNPRHKITKRGQNVTFRCDPISEHNRLYWYRQTLGQGPEFLTYFQNEAQLEKSRLLSDRFSAERPKGSFSTLEIQRTEQGDSAMYLCASSQGYETQYFGPGTRLLVL.

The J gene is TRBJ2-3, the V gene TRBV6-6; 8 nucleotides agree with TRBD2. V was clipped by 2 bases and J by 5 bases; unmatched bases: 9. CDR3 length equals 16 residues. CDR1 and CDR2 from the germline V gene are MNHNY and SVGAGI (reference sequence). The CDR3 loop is CASSYPRGRGGDTQYF. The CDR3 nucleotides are TGTGCCAGCAGTTACCCGCGAGGTCGGGGGGGAGATACGCAGTATTTT.

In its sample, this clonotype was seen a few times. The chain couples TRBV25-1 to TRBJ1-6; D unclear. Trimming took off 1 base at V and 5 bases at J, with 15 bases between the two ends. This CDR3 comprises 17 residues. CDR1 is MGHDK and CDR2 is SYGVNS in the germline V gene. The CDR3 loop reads CASSESRMLEDNSPLHF. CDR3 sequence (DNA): TGTGCCAGCAGTGAATCTCGGATGCTTGAGGATAATTCACCCCTCCACTTT.